This entry lists 23 T cell receptor beta chains sequenced from one sample in a study of T-cell reconstitution after alpha-beta-depleted transplantation in children. Unique molecular identifiers featured in how the TCRbeta library was prepared. In TCRdb, the PCR reads were re-called with MiXCR into one record per CDR3 protein. The repertoire holds roughly 400,000 distinct CDR3 sequences, roughly 21% seen once, with around 4% in the top ten. The starting material was PBMCs from the stem cell graft donor, obtained from the stem cell graft. The receptor set was obtained from a human donor who donated a stem cell graft to a child with acute myeloid leukemia.

This clonotype was detected a few times. The rearrangement uses TRBV20-1 and TRBJ2-7; 10 bases fit TRBD2. Germline lookup yields CDR1 DFQATT and CDR2 SNEGSKA (reference sequence). This CDR3 has 12 amino acids. J was trimmed by 4 bases and V by 7 bases; bases with no gene match: 4. CDR3: CSVPSGRYEQYF. As DNA, the CDR3 is TGCAGTGTTCCTAGCGGGAGATACGAGCAGTACTTC.

This clonotype was observed a few times. The gene calls are TRBV7-6 and TRBJ2-2; 9 bases are shared with TRBD2. With 5 bases clipped from V and 6 bases from J, the junction kept 10 bases outside the gene matches. Germline V CDR1 and CDR2: SGHVS, FNYEAQ. The CDR3 totals 16 residues. The CDR3 sequence: CASSPDSGGRAGELFF. CDR3 in DNA: TGTGCCAGCAGCCCCGATTCCGGCGGGAGGGCCGGGGAGCTGTTTTTT.

This chain joins TRBV5-1 and TRBJ2-3; maybe TRBD2 (5 bases). Germline lookup yields CDR1 SGHRS and CDR2 YFSETQ. Trimming pared 2 bases from V and 5 bases from J, leaving 12 bases between. CDR3 length: 14 residues. CDR3 sequence reads: CASSLEHEGDTQYF. CDR3 coding DNA: TGCGCCAGCAGCTTAGAACACGAGGGAGATACGCAGTATTTT.

This clonotype has only a few counts. The chain has TRBV5-1 and TRBJ2-1; tentatively, D is TRBD1 (6 bases). The germline CDR1 and CDR2 sequences are SGHRS and YFSETQ. V lost 2 bases and J lost 7, with 10 bases in between. The CDR3 has 13 amino acids. Here the CDR3 reads CASSFTGPNEQFF. DNA of the CDR3: TGCGCCAGCAGCTTCACAGGGCCGAATGAGCAGTTCTTC.

The rearrangement joins TRBV7-2 to TRBJ2-3; perhaps TRBD2 as D (5 bases). The CDR3 has 14 amino acids. Per germline, CDR1 SGHTA and CDR2 FQGNSA. With 5 bases removed from V and 2 bases from J, the gap between germline ends came to 11 bases. The chain's CDR3 is CASSHPGNTDTQYF. CDR3 nucleotide sequence: TGTGCCAGCAGCCACCCCGGGAACACAGATACGCAGTATTTT.

In this sample, this clonotype turned up a few times. The rearrangement joins TRBV28 to TRBJ1-6; the D gene is possibly TRBD1 (5 bases). V lost 5 bases and J 18 bases, leaving 17 bases between the germline ends. The CDR3 spans 12 residues. Germline CDR1 is MDHEN and CDR2 is SYDVKM. In DNA form, the CDR3 reads TGTGCCAGCAGTCCTAGGGACCGAACCTCCCACTTT. It is translated as CASSPRDRTSHF.

This chain links TRBV11-2 with TRBJ2-3; unclear D gene. The CDR3 length is 14 residues. The germline V gene encodes CDR1 SGHAT and CDR2 FQNNGV. V gave up 4 bases and J gave up 1 base, with 9 bases separating them. CDR3 in amino acids: CASSWVVGTDTQYF. The CDR3 coding sequence is TGTGCCAGCAGCTGGGTAGTAGGCACAGATACGCAGTATTTT.

The rearrangement links TRBV6-5 to TRBJ1-5; D might be TRBD1 (6 bases). Germline loops: CDR1 MNHEY, CDR2 SVGAGI. The length of the CDR3 is 14 residues. With 2 bases removed from V and 6 bases from J, the gap between germline ends came to 11 bases. CDR3: CASSYRAGVQPQHF. DNA for the CDR3: TGTGCCAGCAGTTACCGGGCAGGGGTTCAGCCCCAGCATTTT.

In its sample, this clonotype was seen a few times. The chain joins TRBV12-3 or TRBV12-4 to TRBJ2-3; the match to TRBD1 covers 9 bases. Trimming cost V 8 bases and J 5 bases; bases outside gene matches: 5. The CDR3 totals 13 residues. This CDR3 is CASGDRGRDTQYF. For the CDR3, the DNA is TGTGCCAGCGGTGACAGGGGGAGAGATACGCAGTATTTT.

The rearrangement links TRBV20-1 to TRBJ1-1; 7 nucleotides agree with TRBD1. Trimming at V came to 2 bases and at J to 3 bases, leaving 9 bases not matched to a gene. CDR1 is DFQATT and CDR2 is SNEGSKA in the germline V gene (reference sequence). The CDR3 contains 15 residues. This chain's CDR3 is CSARPTGMGYTEAFF. CDR3 sequence (DNA): TGCAGTGCTAGACCGACAGGGATGGGGTACACTGAAGCTTTCTTT.

The chain employs TRBV12-3 or TRBV12-4 and TRBJ2-1; D is unresolved. V was cut by 2 bases and J by 3 bases, with 5 bases left in between. The CDR3 totals 13 residues. For the CDR3, the DNA is TGTGCCAGCAGTTTAAAGGTCTACAATGAGCAGTTCTTC. Residues: CASSLKVYNEQFF.

The sample holds many counts of this clonotype. The chain is built from TRBV29-1 and TRBJ2-7, with 7 positions matching TRBD2. This CDR3 is 13 amino acids long. CDR1 and CDR2 (germline): SQVTM, ANQGSEA. V was clipped by 1 base and J by 3 bases; unmatched bases: 3. DNA of the CDR3: TGCAGCGTTGAAGGAGGGAGGGGCTACGAGCAGTACTTC. It specifies CSVEGGRGYEQYF.

This clonotype has a count of ten or more. CDR3 nucleotide sequence: TGTGCCAGCAGTTTTACCGGGTCCTACTACGAGCAGTACTTC. It codes for CASSFTGSYYEQYF. This sequence joins TRBV28 and TRBJ2-7; D is unclear. Germline CDR1 reads MDHEN; CDR2 reads SYDVKM. The CDR3 spans 14 residues. Deletions cut 3 bases from V and 3 bases from J, with 12 bases between.

This clonotype has a handful of counts. The V and J genes are TRBV27 and TRBJ2-1, with 9 nucleotides matching TRBD1. The length of the CDR3 is 14 residues. V lost 6 bases and J lost 6; bases outside the gene matches: 6. Germline CDR1 and CDR2: MNHEY and SMNVEV (reference sequence). The CDR3 DNA reads as TGTGCCAGCAGCAACACAGGGGGCGGCAATGAGCAGTTCTTC. It is translated as CASSNTGGGNEQFF.

This clonotype was seen many times. The rearrangement links TRBV29-1 to TRBJ2-7; 7 nucleotides line up with TRBD1. CDR1 and CDR2 from the germline V gene are SQVTM and ANQGSEA. The CDR3 covers 12 residues. Unmatched junction bases numbered 10, after V lost 7 bases and J lost 7 bases. CDR3 region: CSAQGQSREQYF. Here the CDR3 DNA reads TGCAGCGCCCAGGGACAGTCGAGGGAGCAGTACTTC.

This clonotype was counted ten times or more. The chain is built from TRBV27 and TRBJ1-2; TRBD1 matches 8 bases. Germline V gene lookup returns CDR1 MNHEY and CDR2 SMNVEV (reference sequence). The CDR3 consists of 15 residues. V lost 3 bases to trimming and J lost 4 bases; unmatched junction nucleotides: 7. The CDR3 bases are TGTGCCAGCAGTTTTTCGACGACAGGGGTCTATGGCTACACCTTC. This gives the protein CASSFSTTGVYGYTF.

This sequence joins TRBV21-1 and TRBJ1-5; TRBD1 was called by the table and not checked on the DNA. TRBV21-1 is a listed pseudogene. The CDR3 runs to 12 residues. The CDR3 loop reads CARRQGDQPQHF. The CDR3 DNA reads TGTGCCAGACGACAGGGGGATCAGCCCCAGCATTTT.

The table lists this clonotype with a few counts. The chain joins TRBV11-1 to TRBJ2-1, with 9 bases that match TRBD1. With V trimmed by 6 bases and J by 5 bases, 17 bases remained unmatched. The CDR3 runs 18 residues. Germline V gene sequence: CDR1 SGHAT, CDR2 FQDESV (reference sequence). DNA for the CDR3: TGTGCCAGCAGTCATAATATCTTACGGGGACAGGGTCACAATGAGCAGTTCTTC. Amino acids: CASSHNILRGQGHNEQFF. Combining the CDR3 with reference TRBV11-1 and TRBJ2-1 gives the whole variable domain EAEVAQSPRYKITEKSQAVAFWCDPISGHATLYWYRQILGQGPELLVQFQDESVVDDSQLPKDRFSAERLKGVDSTLKIQPAELGDSAMYLCASSHNILRGQGHNEQFFGPGTRLTVL.

This clonotype turned up a few times. V is TRBV6-1 and J is TRBJ2-6; no firm D call. V was clipped by 6 bases and J by 0 bases, with 15 bases between them. This CDR3 spans 17 amino acids. In germline, CDR1 is MNHNS, CDR2 SASEGT. The CDR3 region has the DNA TGTGCCAGCAGCCTATCCAGCATCTTCTCTGGGGCCAACGTCCTGACTTTC. Translation gives CASSLSSIFSGANVLTF.

This sequence joins TRBV28 and TRBJ1-5; 9 positions match TRBD1. Germline assignment: CDR1 MDHEN and CDR2 SYDVKM. V lost 6 bases, J lost 7 bases, and 13 bases stayed unmatched. This CDR3 spans 16 amino acids. The CDR3 bases are TGTGCCAGCAGCGGCCCGGGACAGGGAAGGATCCAGCCCCAGCATTTT. Translated: CASSGPGQGRIQPQHF.

The sample holds a few counts of this clonotype. V is TRBV7-9 and J is TRBJ2-5, with TRBD1 as a possible D gene (6 bases). The V and J ends lost 5 bases and 1 base respectively, with 11 bases between them. The CDR3 runs 14 residues. CDR1 and CDR2 from the germline V gene are SEHNR and FQNEAQ (reference sequence). The CDR3 spells CASSDLTGQETQYF. Written as DNA, the CDR3 is TGTGCCAGCAGCGATCTGACAGGCCAAGAGACCCAGTACTTC. The full variable domain, with the rest looked up from reference TRBV7-9 and TRBJ2-5, is DTGVSQNPRHKITKRGQNVTFRCDPISEHNRLYWYRQTLGQGPEFLTYFQNEAQLEKSRLLSDRFSAERPKGSFSTLEIQRTEQGDSAMYLCASSDLTGQETQYFGPGTRLLVL.

In its sample, this clonotype was seen a few times. V gene TRBV4-2 combines with J gene TRBJ2-7, with 13 bases matching TRBD2. Per the germline V gene, CDR1 is LGHNA and CDR2 is YNFKEQ. This CDR3 region has 16 residues. The V gene end was trimmed by 6 bases and the J gene end by 5 bases; junction bases not matched to a gene: 10. CDR3 region: CASSIGLAGDEDEQYF. DNA of the CDR3: TGTGCCAGCAGTATCGGACTAGCGGGAGATGAGGACGAGCAGTACTTC.

This clonotype was found a few times. The gene calls are TRBV20-1 and TRBJ2-7; D is possibly TRBD1 (6 bases). The CDR3 contains 12 residues. CDR1 DFQATT and CDR2 SNEGSKA come from the germline V gene (reference sequence). V was shortened by 6 bases and J by 5 bases, with 14 bases between the two germline ends. The CDR3 DNA is TGCAGTGCCTCAGACAGGACCAACGAGCAGTACTTC. Protein: CSASDRTNEQYF.